This section outlines one T cell receptor (beta chain) sequence together with its context. Its antigen is unknown. The source of the sample is a study of T cell responses to AZD1222 COVID-19 vaccine. The wider study: Timing groups of about 4 and about 12 weeks for second doses were pooled. Notes on the study in general: Without day 14 samples, only post-peak T cell repertoires were studied. Spike-specific TCR breadth and depth were elevated following two AZD1222 doses. Only five or six individuals given AZD1222 were seropositive at baseline.

Only in-frame clones appear in the TCRdb table, and some are missing; sequencing was by immunoSEQ multiplex PCR. The sample carries tens of thousands of clones, 80% to 90% recorded once. J was trimmed by 7 bases and V by 8 bases; bases with no gene match: 7. Per the germline V gene, CDR1 is MDHEN and CDR2 is SYDVKM. CDR3 size: 13 residues. The sequence was collected from an adult in good health. The material sequenced was peripheral blood, taken on day 0 of AZD1222 vaccination. The J gene is TRBJ1-5, the V gene TRBV28, with 8 bases fitting TRBD1. The CDR3: CASAWTGHQPQHF. In nucleotides, the CDR3 is TGTGCCAGCGCTTGGACAGGGCACCAGCCCCAGCATTTT.